Given below is one T cell receptor (beta chain) in context. Its antigen is not yet known. A junction boundary mismatches the germline segment, possibly from a read error. Based on the germline V gene, the CDR1 and CDR2 sequences are MNHEY and SVGAGI. The CDR3 sequence holds 15 residues, the cysteine and phenylalanine included. The CDR3 DNA has 45 bases and is translated from base 1. This record belongs to a study of OX40 agonist ivuxolimab in advanced cancers. Context from the whole study: The costimulatory receptor OX40 (CD134) was targeted by ivuxolimab, a fully human IgG2 agonistic monoclonal antibody. Partial responses occurred in three dose-escalation patients, of whom one had hepatocellular carcinoma and two had cutaneous melanoma. Patients were allowed to have had prior anti-PD-1, anti-PD-L1 or anti-CTLA-4 therapy, and around 43% of the dose-escalation patients had been treated with checkpoint inhibitors. The paper covers the monotherapy dose-escalation part of the phase I ivuxolimab trial, which included N = 52 patients. Intravenous ivuxolimab was administered to patients every 2 weeks at six dose levels: 0.01, 0.1, 0.3, 1.5, 3 and 10 mg/kg. Among the 50 to 55 dose-escalation patients, approximately 20 had hepatocellular carcinoma, 15 or so melanoma, 9 renal cell carcinoma and 9 head and neck cancer. Peripheral TCRbeta sequencing was intended to test whether TCR sequence diversity was altered and clonal T-cell expansion was caused by ivuxolimab. A male proportion of about 79% and a mean age of approximately 60 years, ranging from about 23 to 90, were recorded for the dose-escalation cohort. Broad study findings and their caveats: On average, CD8+ T cells showed more expanded clones than CD4+ T cells after ivuxolimab. Antigen specificity was not determined for the clonally expanded peripheral T cells. Low levels of normalized T-cell clonal expansion were also seen in some patients who did not respond. At doses of 0.1 to 3.0 mg/kg, clonal expansion of both CD4+ and CD8+ T cells in blood was seen between baseline and week 6. In the 0.1-3.0 mg/kg groups, partial responders were among the patients with the lowest normalized peripheral clonal expansion, particularly in CD8+ T cells.

For sequencing of the TCRbeta CDR3 region, genomic DNA was extracted from the sorted cells. The immunoSEQ Assay was used for sequencing of TCRbeta CDR3 regions. TCRdb holds this immuneACCESS table with in-frame rearrangements only. Some clones are missing; in checked studies, unresolved V genes explain under half, and the rest has no known cause. The sample profile shows approximately 60,000 clones; 80% to 85% of them were found once. The top ten clonotypes cover 5% of the sample. The trial excluded patients who had a history of autoimmune disease or who were on systemic immunosuppression. Peripheral blood for TCR sequencing was drawn from every dose cohort at baseline, at cycle 4 day 1 and at cycle 7 day 1. The samples were drawn from a first-in-human, open-label, multicenter phase I dose-escalation trial of ivuxolimab. Adults with locally advanced or metastatic melanoma, renal cell carcinoma, hepatocellular carcinoma or head and neck squamous cell carcinoma were enrolled in the trial. Before TCR sequencing, CD4+ and CD8+ T cells were separately sorted from peripheral blood.

The source material was CD4+ or CD8+ T cells sorted from blood, sampled in a trial of the OX40 agonist ivuxolimab. This sequence uses TRBV6-5 and TRBJ1-2; the D gene is perhaps TRBD1, on 6 matching bases. This TCR was recovered from an adult with an advanced solid tumor such as melanoma, head and neck, liver or kidney cancer. The CDR3 here reads CASSYRSGGQGRLNF. The sequenced DNA is TGTGCCAGCAGTTATCGGTCGGGGGGGCAGGGAAGGCTGAACTTC.